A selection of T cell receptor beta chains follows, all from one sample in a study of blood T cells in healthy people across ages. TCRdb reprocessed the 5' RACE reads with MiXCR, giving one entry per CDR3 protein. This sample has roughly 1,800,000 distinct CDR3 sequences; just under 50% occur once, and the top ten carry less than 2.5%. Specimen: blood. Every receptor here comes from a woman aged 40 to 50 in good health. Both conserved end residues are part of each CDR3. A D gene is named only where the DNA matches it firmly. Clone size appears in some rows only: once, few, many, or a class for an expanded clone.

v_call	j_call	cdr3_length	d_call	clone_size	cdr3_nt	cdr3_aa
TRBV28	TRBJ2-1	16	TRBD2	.	TGTGCCAGCACCGGGACTAGCGGGCGTTCGGGCAATGAGCAGTTCTTC	CASTGTSGRSGNEQFF
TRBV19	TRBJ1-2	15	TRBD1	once	TGTGCCAGTAGTACGGTCGGACAGGGGAGGGCTGGCTACACCTTC	CASSTVGQGRAGYTF
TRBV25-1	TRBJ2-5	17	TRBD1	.	TGTGCCAGCAGTGAATTTGATGGGACAGGGGTTTCCGAGACCCAGTACTTC	CASSEFDGTGVSETQYF
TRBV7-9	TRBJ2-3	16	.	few	TGTGCCAGCAGCTGGGGCCCCGGGACTTACACAGATACGCAGTATTTT	CASSWGPGTYTDTQYF
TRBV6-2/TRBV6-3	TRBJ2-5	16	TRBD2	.	TGTGCCAGCAGTTACCCGGGACGAGCGGGACGAGAGACCCAGTACTTC	CASSYPGRAGRETQYF
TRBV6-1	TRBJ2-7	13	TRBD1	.	TGTGCCAGTCACCGGGACAGATCCTACGAGCAGTACTTC	CASHRDRSYEQYF
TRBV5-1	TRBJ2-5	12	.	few	TGCGCCAGCAGCTTGGCGGGGCCCCAACAGTACTTC	CASSLAGPQQYF
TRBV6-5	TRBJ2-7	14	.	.	TGTGCCAGCAGTTACGCTCTAGGAGGAGCCGAGCAGTACTTC	CASSYALGGAEQYF
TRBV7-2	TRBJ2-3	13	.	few	TGTGCCAGCAGCCAGGCGGAGGGACGGACGGAGTATTTT	CASSQAEGRTEYF
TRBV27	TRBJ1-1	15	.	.	TGTGCCAGCAACCTGATGGGCAGCGGGGACACTGAAGCTTTCTTT	CASNLMGSGDTEAFF
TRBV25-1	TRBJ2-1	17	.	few	TGTGCCAGCAGTGAATTAAGTAGGGCGAATCGCTACAATGAGCAGTTCTTC	CASSELSRANRYNEQFF
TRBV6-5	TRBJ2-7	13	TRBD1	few	TGTGCCAGCAGTCCAACAGGGGGTAGCGAGCAGTACTTC	CASSPTGGSEQYF
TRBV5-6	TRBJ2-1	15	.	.	TGTGCCAGCAGCTTGGAAACCCGAGGGCCGAATGAGCAGTTCTTC	CASSLETRGPNEQFF
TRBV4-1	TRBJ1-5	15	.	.	TGCGCCAGCAGCCCACGGATGGACAGCAATCAGCCCCAGCATTTT	CASSPRMDSNQPQHF
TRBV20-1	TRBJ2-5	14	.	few	TGCAGTGCTAGAGCCCTCAGGGGTTTGGAGACCCAGTACTTC	CSARALRGLETQYF
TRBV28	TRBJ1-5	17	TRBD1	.	TGTGCCAGCAGTTTAATCCCAGGGGGTCCGAGCAATCAGCCCCAGCATTTT	CASSLIPGGPSNQPQHF
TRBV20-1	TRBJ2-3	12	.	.	TGCAGTGCTAGCCGGGGGGCATATACGCAGTATTTT	CSASRGAYTQYF
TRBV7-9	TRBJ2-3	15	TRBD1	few	TGTGCCAGCAGCTTAGTGGGACAGGGGGAGGATACGCAGTATTTT	CASSLVGQGEDTQYF
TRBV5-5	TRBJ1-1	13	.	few	TGTGCCAGCAGCTTGGAAGGGGCCACTGAAGCTTTCTTT	CASSLEGATEAFF
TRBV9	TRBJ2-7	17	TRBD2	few	TGTGCCAGCAGCGTAGGTACTAGCGGGGGTTTCTCCTACGAGCAGTACTTC	CASSVGTSGGFSYEQYF
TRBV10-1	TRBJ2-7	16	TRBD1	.	TGCGCCAGCAGTGAGTCGACAGGGGCCGGGACCTACGAGCAGTACTTC	CASSESTGAGTYEQYF
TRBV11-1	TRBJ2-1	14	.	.	TGTGCCAGCAGCGTTAGTGGTGTGGTCGATGAGCAGTTCTTC	CASSVSGVVDEQFF
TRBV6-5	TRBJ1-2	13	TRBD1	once	TGTGCCAGCAGACAGGGGGCAAGTAGGGTCTACACCTTC	CASRQGASRVYTF
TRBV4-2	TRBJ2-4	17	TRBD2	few	TGTGCCAGCAGCCAGTCAGTGACTAGCGGGGGGGAAAACATTCAGTACTTC	CASSQSVTSGGENIQYF
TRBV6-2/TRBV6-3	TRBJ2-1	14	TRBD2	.	TGTGCCAGCCTGAGACTAGCGGGGAAGAATGAGCAGTTCTTC	CASLRLAGKNEQFF
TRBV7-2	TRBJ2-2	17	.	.	TGTGCCAGCAGCGCCCTAATAGCATGGGGGACCGGCGGGGAGCTGTTTTTT	CASSALIAWGTGGELFF
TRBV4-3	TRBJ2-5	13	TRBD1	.	TGCGCCAGCAGCCAGGACAGACAGGGATCGCAGTACTTC	CASSQDRQGSQYF
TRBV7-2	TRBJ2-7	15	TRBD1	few	TGTGCCAGCAGCTCCCCGGACAGGGCGGAATACGAGCAGTACTTC	CASSSPDRAEYEQYF
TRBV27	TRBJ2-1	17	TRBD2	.	TGTGCCAGCAGTGGCAGACTAGCGAGGAGCTCCTACGATGAGCAGTTCTTC	CASSGRLARSSYDEQFF